This TCR beta chain stems from a study of blood T cell repertoires in COVID-19. Background on the study: The United States, Italy and Spain supplied acute and convalescent COVID-19 samples. Nucleic acid was either cDNA or gDNA, and it came from T cells, B-cell-depleted T cells, or PBMCs.

Trimming removed 1 base from V and 0 bases from J; junction bases left unmatched: 3. Per germline, CDR1 SGHRS and CDR2 YFSETQ. The CDR3 length is 15 residues. In the original workflow: From reference gene primer amplification, estimates of nucleated cell counts were derived. TCRdb keeps only in-frame clones here, not all; method: immunoSEQ multiplex PCR. V and J calls plus clone size are reproduced from that table; the DNA served to infer D and trimming. The data contain roughly 130,000 clones, more than 75% of them singletons. The sequence was collected from a man aged 50 to 60 with active COVID-19. Sequenced material: peripheral blood. The chain joins TRBV5-1 to TRBJ1-1, with 7 bases lining up with TRBD1. CDR3 region: CASSLTGDVNTEAFF. In DNA form, the CDR3 reads TGCGCCAGCAGCTTGACAGGGGATGTGAACACTGAAGCTTTCTTT. The full variable domain, rest sourced from reference TRBV5-1 and TRBJ1-1, is KAGVTQTPRYLIKTRGQQVTLSCSPISGHRSVSWYQQTPGQGLQFLFEYFSETQRNKGNFPGRFSGRQFSNSRSEMNVSTLELGDSALYLCASSLTGDVNTEAFFGQGTRLTVV.